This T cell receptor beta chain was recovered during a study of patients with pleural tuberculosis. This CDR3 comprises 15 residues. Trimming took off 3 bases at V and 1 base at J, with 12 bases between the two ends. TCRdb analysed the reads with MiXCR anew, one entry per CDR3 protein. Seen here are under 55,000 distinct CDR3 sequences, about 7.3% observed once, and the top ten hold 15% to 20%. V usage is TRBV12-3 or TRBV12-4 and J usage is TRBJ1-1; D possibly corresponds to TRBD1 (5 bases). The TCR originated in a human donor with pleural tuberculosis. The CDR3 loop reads CASSFGGTGNTEAFF. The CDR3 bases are TGTGCCAGCAGTTTTGGGGGGACGGGGAACACTGAAGCTTTCTTT.